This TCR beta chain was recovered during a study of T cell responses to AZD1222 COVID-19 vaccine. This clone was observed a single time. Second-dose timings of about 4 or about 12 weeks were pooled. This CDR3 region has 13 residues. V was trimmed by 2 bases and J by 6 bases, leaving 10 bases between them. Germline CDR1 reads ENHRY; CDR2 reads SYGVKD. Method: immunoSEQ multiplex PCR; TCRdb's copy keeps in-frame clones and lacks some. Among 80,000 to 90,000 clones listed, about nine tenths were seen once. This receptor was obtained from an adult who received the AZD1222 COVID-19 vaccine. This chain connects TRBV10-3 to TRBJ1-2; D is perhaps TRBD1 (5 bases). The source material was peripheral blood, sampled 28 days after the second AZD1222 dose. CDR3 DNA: TGTGCCATCAGTGAGACCGCAGGGAATGGCTACACCTTC. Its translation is CAISETAGNGYTF.